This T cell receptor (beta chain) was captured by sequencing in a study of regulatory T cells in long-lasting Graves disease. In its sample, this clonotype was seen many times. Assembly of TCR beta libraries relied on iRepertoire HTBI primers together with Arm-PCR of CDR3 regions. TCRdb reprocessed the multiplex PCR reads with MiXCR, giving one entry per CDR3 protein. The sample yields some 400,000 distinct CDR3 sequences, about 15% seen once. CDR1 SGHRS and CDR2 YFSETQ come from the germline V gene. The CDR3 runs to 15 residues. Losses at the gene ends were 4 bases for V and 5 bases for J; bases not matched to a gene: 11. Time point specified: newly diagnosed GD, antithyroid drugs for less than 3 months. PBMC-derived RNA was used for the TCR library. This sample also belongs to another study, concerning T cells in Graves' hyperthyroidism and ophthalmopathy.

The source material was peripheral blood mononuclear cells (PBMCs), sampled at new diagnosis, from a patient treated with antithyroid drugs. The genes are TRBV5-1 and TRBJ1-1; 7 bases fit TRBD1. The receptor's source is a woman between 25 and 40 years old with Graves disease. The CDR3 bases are TGCGCCAGCAGCCTGTCGGAGGGGGCGAGGACTGAAGCTTTCTTT. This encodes CASSLSEGARTEAFF.